In its sample, the clone carrying this TCR beta chain was seen once. A much more abundant neighbour one base away suggests this may be a read error. The data are from a study of blood T cell repertoires in COVID-19. Profiling relied on immunoSEQ multiplex PCR, and the TCRdb table lists in-frame clones only, not all of them. Among around 230,000 clones listed, about 80% were seen once. Germline-derived CDR1 and CDR2 are SGHTA and FQGTGA. The V end was cut by 2 bases, the J end by 1 base, with 2 bases between. This CDR3 contains 13 residues. Each recovered donor of Cohort 3 presented with two negative PCRs, clearance, or symptom resolution.

The origin of this receptor is a man aged 35 to 55 who had recovered from COVID-19. Sequencing input: PBMCs or T cells enriched from blood (not recorded which). The gene calls are TRBV7-3 and TRBJ2-2; D gene ambiguous. The CDR3 DNA sequence: TGTGCCAGCAGCTTACTGAACACCGGGGAGCTGTTTTTT. It specifies CASSLLNTGELFF.